These 5 T cell receptor beta chains came from one sample sequenced in a study of T cell repertoires in aging, cancer and after chemotherapy. Multiplex touch-down PCR with TRB-A/B primers amplified rearranged V-D-J TRB sequences. MiXCR, applied by TCRdb to the multiplex PCR reads, yields one record per CDR3 protein. The sample shows about a thousand distinct CDR3 sequences, 15% to 20% of them seen only once. The template was genomic DNA from peripheral blood, not RNA. Input material: blood. The receptors derive from a human donor with a solid tumor.

The chain uses TRBV12-5 and TRBJ1-5; tentative D call: TRBD1 (5 bases). Germline V gene lookup returns CDR1 LGHNT and CDR2 FRNRAP. V lost 2 bases and J 0 bases, leaving 11 bases between the germline ends. This CDR3 comprises 16 residues. The CDR3 DNA reads as TGTGCTAGTGGTTTGATTCGCCAGGGTAGCAATCAGCCCCAGCATTTT. Translation: CASGLIRQGSNQPQHF.

The chain is built from TRBV2 and TRBJ2-2, with D unresolved. The germline V gene encodes CDR1 SNHLY and CDR2 FYNNEI. Between the trimmed V and J ends, which lost 4 bases and 0 bases, there was a span of 12 bases. The CDR3 covers 16 residues. CDR3 sequence: CASSARRPSNTGELFF. DNA for the CDR3: TGTGCCAGCAGTGCGAGGCGCCCCTCGAACACCGGGGAGCTGTTTTTT.

This clonotype is medium-sized within its sample. The rearrangement links TRBV20-1 to TRBJ2-7; no reliable D call. This CDR3 has 13 amino acids. Germline CDR1 reads DFQATT; CDR2 reads SNEGSKA (reference sequence). V dropped 0 bases and J dropped 3 bases, with 9 bases sitting between them. DNA of the CDR3: TGCAGTGCTAGAGAGGACGGAGTCTACGAGCAGTACTTC. Translation: CSAREDGVYEQYF.

The table lists this clonotype with a few counts. The chain carries TRBV12-3 or TRBV12-4 and TRBJ2-7; 10 nucleotides align to TRBD1. There are 14 residues in the CDR3. Trimming took 3 bases from V and 3 from J; bases not matched to a gene: 2. The DNA of the CDR3 is TGTGCCAGCAGTTTGGGACAGGGGATCTACGAGCAGTACTTC. Protein: CASSLGQGIYEQYF.

This clonotype is medium-sized in the sample. The chain carries TRBV11-2 and TRBJ2-1; D remains ambiguous. This CDR3 spans 13 amino acids. CDR1 and CDR2 (germline): SGHAT, FQNNGV. V was pared by 7 bases and J by 7 bases, with 14 bases between. The CDR3 DNA reads as TGTGCCAGCATAAGGGCAGTTGGTAATGAGCAGTTCTTC. Its protein product is CASIRAVGNEQFF.